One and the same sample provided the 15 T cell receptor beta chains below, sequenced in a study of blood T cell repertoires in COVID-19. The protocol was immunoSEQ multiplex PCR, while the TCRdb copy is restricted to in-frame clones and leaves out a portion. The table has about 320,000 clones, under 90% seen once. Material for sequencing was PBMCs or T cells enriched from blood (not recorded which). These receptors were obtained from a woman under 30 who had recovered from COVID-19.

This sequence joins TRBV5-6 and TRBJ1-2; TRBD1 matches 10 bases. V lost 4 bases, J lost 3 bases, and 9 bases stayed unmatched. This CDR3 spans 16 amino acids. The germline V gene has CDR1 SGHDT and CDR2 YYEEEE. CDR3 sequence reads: CASSRGGGQGYYGYTF. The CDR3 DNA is TGTGCCAGCAGCCGAGGAGGGGGACAGGGGTACTATGGCTACACCTTC.

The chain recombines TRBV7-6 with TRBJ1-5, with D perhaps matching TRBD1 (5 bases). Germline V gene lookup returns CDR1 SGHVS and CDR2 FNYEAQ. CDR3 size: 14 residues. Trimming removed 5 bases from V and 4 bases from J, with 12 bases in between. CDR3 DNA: TGTGCCAGCAGCACCGCCGACAGAAATCAGCCCCAGCATTTT. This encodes CASSTADRNQPQHF.

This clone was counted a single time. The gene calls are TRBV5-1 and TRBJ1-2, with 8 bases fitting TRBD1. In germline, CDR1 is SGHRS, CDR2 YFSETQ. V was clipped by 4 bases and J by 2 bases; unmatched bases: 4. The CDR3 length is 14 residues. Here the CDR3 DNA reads TGCGCCAGCAGCGTCGACAGGGGCAACTATGGCTACACCTTC. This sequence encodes CASSVDRGNYGYTF.

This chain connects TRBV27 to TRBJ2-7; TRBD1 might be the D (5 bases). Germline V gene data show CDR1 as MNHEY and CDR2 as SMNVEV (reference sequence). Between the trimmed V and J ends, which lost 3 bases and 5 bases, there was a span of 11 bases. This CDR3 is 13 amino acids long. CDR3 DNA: TGTGCCAGCAGTTTGCCAGGGATGGACGAGCAGTACTTC. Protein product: CASSLPGMDEQYF.

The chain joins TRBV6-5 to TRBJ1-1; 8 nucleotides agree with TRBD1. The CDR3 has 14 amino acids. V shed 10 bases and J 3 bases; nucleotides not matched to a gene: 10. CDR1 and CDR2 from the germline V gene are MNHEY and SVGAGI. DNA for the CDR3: TGTGCCACCAACAAGGACAGGGCGGACACTGAAGCTTTCTTT. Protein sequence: CATNKDRADTEAFF.

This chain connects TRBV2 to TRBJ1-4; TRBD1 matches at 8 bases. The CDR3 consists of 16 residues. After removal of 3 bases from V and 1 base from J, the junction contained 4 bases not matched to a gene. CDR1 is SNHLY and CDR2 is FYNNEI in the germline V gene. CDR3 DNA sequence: TGTGCCAGCAGTGAGCAGGGGGCCTTAACTAATGAAAAACTGTTTTTT. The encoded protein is CASSEQGALTNEKLFF.

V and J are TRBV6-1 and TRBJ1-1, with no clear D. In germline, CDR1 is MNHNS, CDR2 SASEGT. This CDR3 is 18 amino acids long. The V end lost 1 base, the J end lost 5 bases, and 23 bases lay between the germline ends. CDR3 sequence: CASSEGRGGSGRRTEAFF. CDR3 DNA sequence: TGTGCCAGCAGTGAAGGAAGAGGTGGGTCCGGGAGGCGGACTGAAGCTTTCTTT.

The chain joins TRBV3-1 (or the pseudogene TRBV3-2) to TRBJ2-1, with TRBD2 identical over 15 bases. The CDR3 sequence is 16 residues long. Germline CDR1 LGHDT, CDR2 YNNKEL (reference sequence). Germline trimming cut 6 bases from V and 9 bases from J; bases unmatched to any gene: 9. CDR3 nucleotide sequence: TGTGCCAGCAGTAGCGGGACTAGCGGGGGGTGGGGTGAGCAGTTCTTC. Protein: CASSSGTSGGWGEQFF.

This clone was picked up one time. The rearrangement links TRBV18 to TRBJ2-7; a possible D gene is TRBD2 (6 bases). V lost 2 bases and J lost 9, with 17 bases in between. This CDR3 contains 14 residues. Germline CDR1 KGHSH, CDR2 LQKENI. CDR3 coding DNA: TGTGCCAGCTCACCAGAGGATGGTCGAGCGGGGCAGTACTTC. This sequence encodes CASSPEDGRAGQYF.

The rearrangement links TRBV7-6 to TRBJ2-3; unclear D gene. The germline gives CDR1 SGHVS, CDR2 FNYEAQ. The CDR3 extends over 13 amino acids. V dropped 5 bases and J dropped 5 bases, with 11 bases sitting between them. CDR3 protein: CASSHSTGDTQYF. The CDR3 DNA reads TGTGCCAGCAGCCATTCGACTGGAGATACGCAGTATTTT.

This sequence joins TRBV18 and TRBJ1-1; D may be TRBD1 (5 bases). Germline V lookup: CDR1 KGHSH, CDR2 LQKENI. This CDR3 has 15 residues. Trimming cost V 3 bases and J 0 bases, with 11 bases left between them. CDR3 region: CASSPSRGLNTEAFF. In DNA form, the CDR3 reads TGTGCCAGCTCACCTAGCCGGGGGTTGAACACTGAAGCTTTCTTT.

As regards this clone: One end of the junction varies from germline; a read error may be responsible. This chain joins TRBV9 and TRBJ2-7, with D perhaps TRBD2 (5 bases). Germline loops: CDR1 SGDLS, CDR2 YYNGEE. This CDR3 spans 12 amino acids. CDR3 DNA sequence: TGTGCCAGCAGCGTAGACGGCTCGCGGGTCAGCTTC. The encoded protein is CASSVDGSRVSF.

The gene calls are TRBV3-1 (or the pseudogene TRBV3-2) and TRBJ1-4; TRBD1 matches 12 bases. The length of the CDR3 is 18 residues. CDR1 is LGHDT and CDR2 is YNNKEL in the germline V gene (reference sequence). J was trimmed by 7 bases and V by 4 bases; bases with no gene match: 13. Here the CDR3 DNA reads TGTGCCAGCAGCCGTGGGACAGGGGGCAGGGAGACCGGTGAAAAACTGTTTTTT. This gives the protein CASSRGTGGRETGEKLFF.

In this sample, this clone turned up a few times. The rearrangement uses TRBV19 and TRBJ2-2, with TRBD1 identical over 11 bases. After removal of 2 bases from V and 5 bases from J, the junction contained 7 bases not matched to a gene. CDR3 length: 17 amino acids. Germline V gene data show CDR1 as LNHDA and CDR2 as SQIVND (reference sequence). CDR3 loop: CASSIIGGQGATGELFF. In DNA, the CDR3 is TGTGCCAGTAGTATAATAGGTGGACAGGGGGCGACCGGGGAGCTGTTTTTT.

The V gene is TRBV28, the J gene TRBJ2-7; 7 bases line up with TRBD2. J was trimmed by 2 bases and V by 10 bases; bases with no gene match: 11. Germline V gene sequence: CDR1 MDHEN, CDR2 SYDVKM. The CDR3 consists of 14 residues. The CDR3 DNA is TGTGCCACCCTCGGAGCGGGATTCGCCTACGAGCAGTACTTC. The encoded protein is CATLGAGFAYEQYF. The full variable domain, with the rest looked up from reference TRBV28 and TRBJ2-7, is DVKVTQSSRYLVKRTGEKVFLECVQDMDHENMFWYRQDPGLGLRLIYFSYDVKMKEKGDIPEGYSVSREKKERFSLILESASTNQTSMYLCATLGAGFAYEQYFGPGTRLTVT.